This T cell receptor beta chain came from a study of human T cells and chemical hapten exposure. One entry per CDR3 protein, called by TCRdb with MiXCR from the RACE reads. The data hold roughly 380,000 distinct CDR3 sequences, with about 5.1% observed a single time. This clonotype was found a few times. Time point described: pre-sensitization, week 0. As to treatment: therapeutic diphenylcyclopropenone sensitization with weekly scalp DPC. Looked up from germline, CDR1 is SQVTM and CDR2 is ANQGSEA. CDR3 length: 15 residues. V gave up 3 bases and J gave up 3 bases; unmatched junction bases: 3. Sample: whole blood, taken in connection with sensitization to the hapten diphenylcyclopropenone (DPC). The sequence was collected from a woman aged 45-59 years with alopecia areata. Some clones in this sample may be carry-over from other donors' samples. The chain uses TRBV29-1 and TRBJ2-1; 12 bases are shared with TRBD2. The CDR3 region is CSVDTSGGFYNEQFF. In DNA form, the CDR3 reads TGCAGCGTTGATACTAGCGGGGGGTTCTACAATGAGCAGTTCTTC.